These T cell receptor beta chains were read from a single sample in a study of control samples from healthy donors and cancer patients. Some clones are missing from TCRdb's copy, which holds only in-frame ones; the method was immunoSEQ multiplex PCR. The table records some 410,000 clones, roughly 90% of them present only once. Sequencing was done on a sample of PBMCs. Receptors originate from a man aged 35 to 55 with head and neck cancer. The CDR3 runs from the conserved cysteine through the conserved F or W. The D gene is left open where the match is weak. The size entry is marked missing in some rows and otherwise reads once, few, many or a size class.

v_gene,len,j_gene,abundance,d_gene,CDR3aa,CDR3nt
TRBV19,15,TRBJ1-2,once,TRBD1,CASRETGTGAYGYTF,TGTGCCAGTAGGGAGACCGGGACAGGGGCCTATGGCTACACCTTC
TRBV4-1,15,TRBJ1-5,once,.,CASSQRGHSNQPQHF,TGCGCCAGCAGCCAAAGGGGACATAGCAATCAGCCCCAGCATTTT
TRBV11-2,16,TRBJ2-7,.,.,CASSPGNYGSSYEQYF,TGTGCCAGCAGCCCTGGCAATTATGGAAGCTCCTACGAGCAGTACTTC
TRBV19,13,TRBJ1-5,.,TRBD1,CASRDRGYQPQHF,TGTGCCAGTAGGGACAGGGGGTATCAGCCCCAGCATTTT
TRBV27,14,TRBJ1-1,.,TRBD1,CASSPPPSQGVAFF,TGTGCCAGCAGTCCTCCCCCTTCACAGGGGGTAGCTTTCTTT
TRBV18,15,TRBJ2-7,few,TRBD1,CASSPSGQGAYEQYF,TGTGCCAGCTCACCCTCCGGACAGGGGGCCTACGAGCAGTACTTC
TRBV6-5,14,TRBJ2-3,.,TRBD2,CASCLAGGADTQYF,TGTGCCAGCTGCTTAGCGGGGGGTGCAGATACGCAGTATTTT
TRBV18,16,TRBJ2-1,.,TRBD2,CASSPGTGGTYNEQFF,TGTGCCAGCTCACCAGGGACGGGAGGGACCTACAATGAGCAGTTCTTC
TRBV27,19,TRBJ2-1,.,TRBD1,CASSLSGRETGALSGEQFF,TGTGCCAGCAGTTTATCGGGCCGAGAAACAGGGGCCCTTAGTGGTGAGCAGTTCTTC
TRBV28,13,TRBJ1-6,.,TRBD1,CASSWTGGSPLHF,TGTGCCAGCAGTTGGACAGGGGGTTCACCCCTCCACTTT
TRBV19,14,TRBJ1-1,.,.,CASTLSDSNTEAFF,TGTGCCAGTACCCTCTCGGACAGCAACACTGAAGCTTTCTTT
TRBV6-4,16,TRBJ2-3,.,.,CASSDSKGAEGDTQYF,TGTGCCAGCAGTGACTCGAAAGGGGCCGAGGGAGATACGCAGTATTTT
TRBV6-2/TRBV6-3,14,TRBJ2-2,once,.,CASSTRENTGELFF,TGTGCCAGCAGTACCCGAGAGAACACCGGGGAGCTGTTTTTT
TRBV5-1,15,TRBJ1-3,.,TRBD1,CASSLQGVSGNTIYF,TGCGCCAGCAGCTTGCAGGGGGTCTCTGGAAACACCATATATTTT
TRBV11-2,14,TRBJ2-7,.,TRBD1,CASIQTGVNGEQYF,TGTGCCAGCATCCAGACAGGGGTTAATGGCGAGCAGTACTTC
TRBV27,13,TRBJ1-4,.,TRBD1,CASSFNRGGKLFF,TGTGCCAGCAGTTTCAACAGGGGAGGGAAACTGTTTTTT
TRBV6-4,14,TRBJ1-2,.,TRBD1,CASDRVVANYGYTF,TGTGCCAGCGACAGGGTGGTAGCTAACTATGGCTACACCTTC
TRBV7-2,16,TRBJ1-2,.,.,CASSLEGGVITQGYTF,TGTGCCAGCAGCTTAGAGGGGGGGGTGATAACCCAAGGCTACACCTTC
TRBV9,13,TRBJ1-5,.,TRBD1,CASSDRGNQPQHF,TGTGCCAGCAGTGACAGGGGAAATCAGCCCCAGCATTTT
TRBV10-2,15,TRBJ2-2,once,TRBD1,CASSEGTGLTGELFF,TGCGCCAGCAGTGAAGGGACAGGGCTCACCGGGGAGCTGTTTTTT
TRBV28,15,TRBJ2-3,.,TRBD2,CASSGGLVPTDTQYF,TGTGCCAGCAGTGGTGGACTAGTCCCCACAGATACGCAGTATTTT
TRBV19,15,TRBJ2-7,once,TRBD2,CASSMVRGVPNEQYF,TGTGCCAGTAGTATGGTACGGGGGGTTCCCAACGAGCAGTACTTC
TRBV27,18,TRBJ1-2,.,.,CASSLSPTWGEGSYGYTF,TGTGCCAGCAGTTTATCGCCGACATGGGGGGAGGGATCTTATGGCTACACCTTC
TRBV3-1/TRBV3-2,14,TRBJ1-2,.,.,CASSQVNRMGGYTF,TGTGCCAGCAGCCAAGTCAATCGGATGGGGGGCTACACCTTC
TRBV18,12,TRBJ2-5,.,.,CASSPGQETQYF,TGTGCCAGCTCACCGGGCCAAGAGACCCAGTACTTC
TRBV5-1,17,TRBJ1-4,.,.,CASSLAIGEIGNEKLFF,TGCGCCAGCAGCTTGGCCATAGGGGAGATTGGTAATGAAAAACTGTTTTTT
TRBV14,14,TRBJ2-7,.,.,CASSHAGTATGQYF,TGTGCCAGCAGCCACGCTGGGACTGCTACGGGGCAGTACTTC
TRBV9,15,TRBJ2-2,.,.,CASSVATQTTGELFF,TGTGCCAGCAGCGTAGCTACCCAGACCACCGGGGAGCTGTTTTTT
TRBV19,19,TRBJ2-6,.,.,CASTLRRGPQDEGANVLTF,TGTGCCAGTACCCTAAGGAGGGGGCCACAGGACGAAGGGGCCAACGTCCTGACTTTC
TRBV7-2,15,TRBJ2-1,.,.,CASSSRDGRYNEQFF,TGTGCCAGCAGCTCCCGGGACGGAAGATACAATGAGCAGTTCTTC
TRBV20-1,11,TRBJ2-7,.,TRBD2,CSARSLGLALF,TGCAGTGCTAGGAGCTTGGGACTAGCTCTATTC
TRBV11-2,14,TRBJ1-2,.,.,CASSLRNDRNGYTF,TGTGCCAGCAGCCTTAGGAACGACAGAAATGGCTACACCTTC
TRBV19,22,TRBJ2-1,.,TRBD2,CASSIDHKVWASGVKKYNEQFF,TGTGCCAGTAGTATAGATCATAAGGTCTGGGCTAGCGGGGTCAAAAAATACAATGAGCAGTTCTTC
TRBV5-1,16,TRBJ2-2,.,.,CASSLAWQGNTGELFF,TGCGCCAGCAGCTTGGCCTGGCAGGGGAACACCGGGGAGCTGTTTTTT
TRBV5-1,14,TRBJ2-5,.,.,CASSFRRGQETQYF,TGCGCCAGCAGCTTCAGGAGGGGGCAAGAGACCCAGTACTTC
TRBV6-2/TRBV6-3,15,TRBJ2-5,.,TRBD1,CASSQPTGRQETQYF,TGTGCCAGCAGCCAACCGACAGGGCGCCAAGAGACCCAGTACTTC
TRBV12-3/TRBV12-4,13,TRBJ2-7,.,.,CASRKTGTYEQYF,TGTGCCAGCAGGAAAACAGGAACTTACGAGCAGTACTTC
TRBV7-2,14,TRBJ2-5,.,TRBD2,CASSQGLAEETQYF,TGTGCCAGCAGCCAAGGACTAGCGGAAGAGACCCAGTACTTC
TRBV27,14,TRBJ2-5,.,.,CASSVMGGRETQYF,TGTGCCAGCAGCGTTATGGGGGGTCGGGAGACCCAGTACTTC
TRBV19,14,TRBJ1-4,.,.,CASGESTGYEKLFF,TGTGCCAGCGGTGAGTCAACAGGTTATGAAAAACTGTTTTTT
TRBV10-1,16,TRBJ2-3,many,TRBD2,CVPSQREGLSTDTQYF,TGCGTTCCGAGCCAGCGGGAGGGCCTTAGCACAGATACGCAGTATTTT
TRBV19,17,TRBJ2-1,.,.,CASSIVPLDSAANEQFF,TGTGCCAGTAGTATAGTACCGCTGGATTCGGCGGCTAATGAGCAGTTCTTC
TRBV7-3,14,TRBJ2-1,.,.,CASSRLGAYNEQFF,TGTGCCAGCAGCCGTCTAGGGGCCTACAATGAGCAGTTCTTC
TRBV9,14,TRBJ2-7,.,.,CASSVASNPYEQYF,TGTGCCAGCAGCGTAGCGAGTAACCCCTACGAGCAGTACTTC
TRBV27,15,TRBJ1-5,.,.,CASSQDLSPYQPQHF,TGTGCCAGCAGTCAGGACCTATCACCATATCAGCCCCAGCATTTT
TRBV6-6,15,TRBJ2-7,.,TRBD1,CASRADRSNSYEQYF,TGTGCCAGCAGGGCGGACAGGTCTAACTCATACGAGCAGTACTTC
TRBV5-5,15,TRBJ2-1,.,TRBD2,CASSLDRGDVDEQFF,TGTGCCAGCAGCTTGGATCGGGGGGATGTCGATGAGCAGTTCTTC
TRBV29-1,14,TRBJ1-1,.,.,CSVLETGAVTEAFF,TGCAGCGTTCTTGAGACAGGAGCGGTGACTGAAGCTTTCTTT
TRBV19,14,TRBJ2-2,.,.,CATKGEARTGELFF,TGTGCAACTAAGGGGGAGGCGAGAACCGGGGAGCTGTTTTTT
TRBV5-1,18,TRBJ2-1,.,.,CASSLDLKRRSSYNEQFF,TGCGCCAGCAGCTTGGACCTTAAACGTCGAAGCTCCTACAATGAGCAGTTCTTC
TRBV7-3,11,TRBJ2-1,once,.,CASSFRGEQFF,TGTGCCAGCAGCTTCAGGGGTGAGCAGTTCTTC
TRBV28,14,TRBJ2-1,.,TRBD2,CASSPSGSYNEQFF,TGTGCCAGCAGCCCTAGCGGGTCCTACAATGAGCAGTTCTTC
TRBV3-1/TRBV3-2,15,TRBJ1-2,.,.,CASSQEISSAGGYTF,TGTGCCAGCAGCCAAGAAATCAGTTCCGCCGGCGGCTACACCTTC
TRBV5-1,16,TRBJ2-7,.,TRBD2,CASSLTSGRPSYEQYF,TGCGCCAGCAGCTTGACTAGCGGGAGGCCGTCCTACGAGCAGTACTTC
TRBV18,14,TRBJ2-2,.,.,CASSPKRGTGELFF,TGTGCCAGCTCACCTAAGAGGGGCACCGGGGAGCTGTTTTTT
TRBV5-1,14,TRBJ1-4,.,.,CASSWTQPNEKLFF,TGCGCCAGCAGCTGGACCCAACCCAATGAAAAACTGTTTTTT
TRBV4-1,15,TRBJ2-7,.,.,CASSQIAESTYEQYF,TGCGCCAGCAGCCAGATAGCGGAATCCACCTACGAGCAGTACTTC
TRBV3-1/TRBV3-2,12,TRBJ2-2,.,.,CASSPRIGELFF,TGTGCCAGCAGCCCGCGGATCGGGGAGCTGTTTTTT